Below, 27 T cell receptor beta chains from the same sample are listed, as sequenced in a study of immune heterogeneity within non-small cell lung tumors (dated by TCRdb to between 2017 and 2018). Genomic DNA extracted from bulk tumor tissue served as TCR template, with about 600 ng gDNA amplified per sample. During surgery, several biopsies were collected from each primary tumor and placed as far from one another as possible within the tumor mass. The study cohort was described as untreated and was composed of newly diagnosed NSCLC cases undergoing curative surgery. The reads were generated on a HiSeq X Ten. A multiplex PCR system amplified the TCR beta CDR3 region, with a first 10-cycle round using 32 V-gene forward and 13 J-gene reverse primers. TCRdb reworked the public reads: Q25 trimming with fastp, MiXCR clone assembly, productive beta chains retained. Merged by CDR3 protein, the rows form single entries marked with the most common genes and DNA. In all, the sample holds around 30,000 distinct CDR3 sequences, and approximately 30% of those were seen once. Roughly 4% of the sample rests with the top ten.

The sample was lung tumor tissue. Receptors were obtained from a man in his forties with non-small cell lung cancer.

Turning to this clonotype: A much larger clone sits a single nucleotide away, making a read error possible. This chain uses TRBV11-3 with TRBJ2-7; TRBD2 aligns across 7 bases. The CDR3 has 15 amino acids. CDR1 and CDR2 from the germline V gene are SGHNT and YENEEA. Written as DNA, the CDR3 is TGTGCCAGCAGCTTAGAAGGCGGGGGTCCTAACGAGCAGCACTTC. Translating gives CASSLEGGGPNEQHF.

This clonotype was seen once. This chain connects TRBV20-1 to TRBJ1-5; 7 positions agree with TRBD1. This CDR3 has 18 amino acids. Germline V lookup: CDR1 DFQATT, CDR2 SNEGSKA (reference sequence). Trimming cost V 4 bases and J 2 bases; bases outside gene matches: 17. The CDR3 region is CSAIPAGKGGLGNQPQHF. CDR3 DNA sequence: TGCAGTGCTATCCCCGCCGGGAAAGGGGGCTTGGGCAATCAGCCCCAGCATTTT.

This clonotype occurred a few times. Since a much larger clone is just one base distant, this may be a read error. The chain carries TRBV2 and TRBJ2-2; D possibly corresponds to TRBD2 (7 bases). Germline lookup yields CDR1 SNHLY and CDR2 FYNNEI. The CDR3 totals 16 residues. The CDR3 nucleotides are TGTACCAGCGGGTCGGGGGGACACCCGAACACCGGGGAGCTGTTTTTT. It yields the protein CTSGSGGHPNTGELFF.

This clonotype showed up many times. The chain joins TRBV6-1 to TRBJ1-3, with TRBD1 matching over 7 bases. V was clipped by 6 bases and J by 0 bases; unmatched bases: 5. This CDR3 region has 15 residues. Germline values: CDR1 MNHNS, CDR2 SASEGT. As DNA, the CDR3 is TGTGCCAGCAGCCGTCAGGGGGTCTCTGGAAACACCATATATTTT. This sequence encodes CASSRQGVSGNTIYF.

Notes on this clonotype: A read error is possible here, since a much larger clone lies one base away. The rearrangement uses TRBV11-3 and TRBJ2-7; 9 nucleotides agree with TRBD1. Germline trimming cut 5 bases from V and 0 bases from J; bases unmatched to any gene: 5. Per the germline V gene, CDR1 is SGHNT and CDR2 is YENEEA. The CDR3 runs 15 residues. The CDR3 DNA is TGTGCCAGCAGCGGCGGGACAGGGAGCTCCTACGAGCAGTACTTC. It encodes CASSGGTGSSYEQYF.

Note on this clonotype: A much larger clone differs from this one at a single base, so this may be a read error. The chain employs TRBV6-5 and TRBJ2-1, with 10 bases that match TRBD2. V trimming: 0 bases; J trimming: 14 bases; junction bases outside the gene matches: 10. Germline assignment: CDR1 MNHEY and CDR2 SVGAGI. The CDR3 has 15 residues. As DNA, the CDR3 is TGTGCCAGCAGTTACTCGATGACTAGCGGGCTATCGGAGTTCTTC. Translated: CASSYSMTSGLSEFF.

Many counts were recorded for this clonotype. V usage is TRBV24-1 and J usage is TRBJ2-3; a possible D gene is TRBD2 (5 bases). Trimming stripped 6 bases from V and 5 bases from J, with 5 bases between. The CDR3 is 11 amino acids. Germline assignment: CDR1 KGHDR and CDR2 SFDVKD. CDR3 nucleotide sequence: TGTGCCACCAGTCGGGGAGATACGCAGTATTTT. As protein: CATSRGDTQYF.

With respect to this clonotype: It may be a read error: a sequence one base away is much more abundant. The rearrangement uses TRBV27 and TRBJ1-2, with D maybe TRBD1 (6 bases). The CDR3 contains 13 residues. CDR1 is MNHEY and CDR2 is SMNVEV in the germline V gene (reference sequence). CDR3: CASSLWGGHGHTF. The CDR3 coding sequence is TGTGCCAGCAGTTTATGGGGGGGGCATGGCCACACCTTC.

This clonotype was found many times. This sequence joins TRBV18 and TRBJ1-5; TRBD1 matches at 7 bases. The CDR3 contains 15 residues. Germline CDR1 and CDR2: KGHSH and LQKENI. V dropped 3 bases and J dropped 4; count of bases not matched to a gene: 6. CDR3 nucleotide sequence: TGTGCCAGCTCACCCACAGGGGAACGGAATCAGCCCCAGCATTTT. Translated: CASSPTGERNQPQHF.

The chain links TRBV5-4 to TRBJ2-3, with 10 bases that match TRBD2. CDR1 SGHNT and CDR2 YYREEE come from the germline V gene (reference sequence). V was pared by 0 bases and J by 4 bases, with 2 bases of the junction left unmatched. The CDR3 runs to 15 residues. The CDR3, as DNA: TGTGCCAGCAGCTTGGAAGCGGGAGGGCCAGATACGCAGTATTTT. As protein: CASSLEAGGPDTQYF.

The chain links TRBV7-8 to TRBJ2-7, with 7 bases aligning to TRBD2. The V gene's germline CDR1 is SGHVS and CDR2 FQNEAQ. This CDR3 spans 13 amino acids. J lost 2 bases, V lost 8 bases, and 6 bases had no gene match. CDR3 DNA sequence: TGTGCCAGCGGGACTACCGAAACCTACGAGCAGTACTTC. Its protein is CASGTTETYEQYF.

CDR3 in amino acids: CASTTYRRNEKLFF. CDR3 in DNA: TGTGCCAGCACCACTTACAGGCGGAATGAAAAACTGTTTTTT. This rearrangement joins TRBV6-1 to TRBJ1-4; D is perhaps TRBD1 (5 bases). Germline CDR1 is MNHNS and CDR2 is SASEGT. The CDR3 covers 14 residues. Trimming took 7 bases from V and 5 from J, leaving 14 bases between them.

This clonotype was recorded at least ten times. The chain carries TRBV20-1 and TRBJ1-1; TRBD1 might be the D (5 bases). Trimming left V 5 bases short and J 1 base short, with 17 bases between. Germline V gene lookup returns CDR1 DFQATT and CDR2 SNEGSKA (reference sequence). The CDR3 extends over 15 amino acids. The CDR3 coding sequence is TGCAGTGCTCGGGACCCGGACAAGGGGAACACTGAAGCTTTCTTT. It yields the protein CSARDPDKGNTEAFF.

This clonotype has only a few counts. This chain uses TRBV18 with TRBJ2-6; D is unresolved. The V gene's germline CDR1 is KGHSH and CDR2 LQKENI. The ends were cut back, 3 bases at V and 1 base at J, with 13 bases in the middle. The CDR3 is 17 amino acids. In DNA, the CDR3 is TGTGCCAGCTCACCTACGCAGGTGCTATCTGGGGCCAACGTCCTGACTTTC. Translated, it gives CASSPTQVLSGANVLTF.

The chain has TRBV20-1 and TRBJ1-5; D possibly corresponds to TRBD1 (5 bases). This CDR3 is 13 amino acids long. V was trimmed by 5 bases and J by 4 bases, leaving 12 bases between them. Germline V gene data show CDR1 as DFQATT and CDR2 as SNEGSKA (reference sequence). CDR3 nucleotides: TGCAGTGCTGGGGTGGGGGGAAATCAGCCCCAGCATTTT. It encodes CSAGVGGNQPQHF.

This clonotype was detected only once. This chain uses TRBV4-1 with TRBJ2-1, with 8 bases matching TRBD1. CDR3 size: 12 residues. Trimming removed 4 bases from V and 11 bases from J; junction bases left unmatched: 4. Germline-derived CDR1 and CDR2 are MGHRA and YSYEKL. The CDR3 loop reads CASSPRGLQQFF. The CDR3 DNA reads as TGCGCCAGCAGCCCCAGGGGGCTTCAGCAGTTCTTC.

The chain carries TRBV7-8 and TRBJ2-5; D gene uncertain. This CDR3 is built from 15 residues. The V and J ends lost 4 bases and 0 bases respectively, with 12 bases between them. Germline lookup yields CDR1 SGHVS and CDR2 FQNEAQ. The CDR3 spells CASSSANKYQETQYF. In nucleotides, the CDR3 is TGTGCCAGCAGCTCAGCCAACAAGTACCAAGAGACCCAGTACTTC. The full variable domain, completed using reference TRBV7-8 and TRBJ2-5, is GAGVSQSPRYKVAKRGQDVALRCDPISGHVSLFWYQQALGQGPEFLTYFQNEAQLDKSGLPSDRFFAERPEGSVSTLKIQRTQQEDSAVYLCASSSANKYQETQYFGPGTRLLVL.

This clonotype was seen only a few times. The CDR3 region is CASSLLITGSTDTQYF. The DNA for the CDR3 is TGTGCCAGCAGTTTACTTATAACAGGGAGCACAGATACGCAGTATTTT. V usage is TRBV12-3 or TRBV12-4 and J usage is TRBJ2-3, with D perhaps TRBD1 (6 bases). The CDR3 has 16 residues. Trimming stripped 2 bases from V and 0 bases from J, with 12 bases between.

Note on this clonotype: A much larger clone lies one base from this, so it may be a read error. The J gene is TRBJ1-6, the V gene TRBV7-2, with TRBD1 as a possible D gene (5 bases). Germline V gene sequence: CDR1 SGHTA, CDR2 FQGNSA. V was clipped by 7 bases and J by 9 bases, with 13 bases between them. The CDR3 totals 13 residues. The CDR3 reads CASNWSGTSPLHF. CDR3 DNA: TGTGCCAGCAATTGGTCAGGGACTTCACCCCTCCACTTT.

Many counts were recorded for this clonotype. The genes are TRBV12-3 or TRBV12-4 and TRBJ1-2; 7 bases map to TRBD1. The V gene end was trimmed by 5 bases and the J gene end by 6 bases; junction bases not matched to a gene: 6. CDR3 size: 13 residues. In DNA, the CDR3 is TGTGCCAGCAGTCGACAGGGCCGGGATGGCTACACCTTC. This codes for CASSRQGRDGYTF.

The V call is TRBV18, the J call TRBJ2-5; D is unclear. V lost 2 bases to trimming and J lost 5 bases, with 12 bases between them. Germline V CDR1 and CDR2: KGHSH, LQKENI. The CDR3 runs to 14 residues. CDR3 amino acids: CASSPFSMGETQYF. The DNA for the CDR3 is TGTGCCAGCTCACCATTTTCTATGGGGGAGACCCAGTACTTC.

In its sample, this clonotype was seen many times. The gene calls are TRBV19 and TRBJ2-7, with 8 bases identical to TRBD2. Losses at the gene ends were 2 bases for V and 4 bases for J; bases not matched to a gene: 19. The germline CDR1 and CDR2 sequences are LNHDA and SQIVND (reference sequence). The CDR3 has 19 amino acids. Here the CDR3 DNA reads TGTGCCAGTAGTATATCGGTTCAGGGGTCGGGACTAGTGTTTTACGAGCAGTACTTC. It is translated as CASSISVQGSGLVFYEQYF.

This clonotype came up once. A much larger clone differs by one base, so this may be a read error. In DNA, the CDR3 is TGTGCCAGCAGTGGGGTTAGCGGGAGGACCGTGGAGCTGTTTTTT. Translated, it gives CASSGVSGRTVELFF. The chain employs TRBV2 and TRBJ2-2; 10 bases fit TRBD2. The CDR3 contains 15 residues. Germline V gene data show CDR1 as SNHLY and CDR2 as FYNNEI.

The chain uses TRBV19 and TRBJ1-2, with 10 bases fitting TRBD1. Germline-derived CDR1 and CDR2 are LNHDA and SQIVND (reference sequence). This CDR3 comprises 16 residues. V trimming: 3 bases; J trimming: 5 bases; junction bases outside the gene matches: 9. CDR3 loop: CASSIRDRGLEYGYTF. DNA for the CDR3: TGTGCCAGTAGTATCCGGGACAGGGGTTTAGAGTATGGCTACACCTTC.

Worth noting for this clonotype: A much larger clone lies a single base off, so this may be a read error. The gene calls are TRBV19 and TRBJ1-5, with D possibly matching TRBD1 (5 bases). Germline assignment: CDR1 LNHDA and CDR2 SQIVND (reference sequence). This CDR3 has 14 amino acids. With 4 bases removed from V and 5 bases from J, the gap between germline ends came to 12 bases. The CDR3 spells CASSTPGSHQPQHF. The CDR3 DNA reads as TGTGCCAGTAGTACCCCAGGGAGCCATCAGCCCCAGCATTTT.

Ten or more counts support this clonotype. This chain connects TRBV19 to TRBJ2-1; 7 bases are a match to TRBD2. The J segment lost 2 bases and the V segment lost 5 bases, leaving 6 bases of the junction unmatched. Germline loops: CDR1 LNHDA, CDR2 SQIVND (reference sequence). The CDR3 covers 15 residues. The CDR3 region has the DNA TGTGCCAGTAGTCGCGGGAGAGGGCCCTACAATGAGCAGTTCTTC. Its translation: CASSRGRGPYNEQFF.

Concerning this clonotype: The junction does not match germline at one end; this may be a read error. This chain uses TRBV7-6 with TRBJ2-7; D is unresolved. Per the germline V gene, CDR1 is SGHVS and CDR2 is FNYEAQ. The CDR3 runs to 14 residues. CDR3 amino acids: CASSFLLGSYEKYF. For the CDR3, the DNA is TGTGCCAGCAGCTTCCTCCTCGGTTCCTACGAGAAGTACTTC. Drawing the rest from reference TRBV7-6 and TRBJ2-7, the complete variable domain is GAGVSQSPRYKVTKRGQDVALRCDPISGHVSLYWYRQALGQGPEFLTYFNYEAQQDKSGLPNDRFSAERPEGSISTLTIQRTEQRDSAMYRCASSFLLGSYEKYFGPGTRLTVT.